This record concerns one T cell receptor (beta chain) sequence. The data derive from a study of blood T cell repertoires in COVID-19. The wider study: Specimens from acute and convalescent COVID-19 originated in the United States, Italy and Spain. PBMCs, B-cell-depleted T cells, or T cells provided the cDNA or gDNA that made up the material.

Per the original data handling: Estimates of nucleated cell counts were drawn from the amplification of reference gene primers. The table came from immunoSEQ multiplex PCR; TCRdb's copy has only in-frame clones and leaves some out. V, J and clone size are those of that table, while D and trimming were read from the DNA. Of 150,000 or so clones listed, 75% to 85% were seen once; the top ten hold about a tenth. The CDR3 consists of 13 residues. The V gene lost 4 bases and the J gene lost 5 bases, with 9 bases spanning the gap. The germline V gene encodes CDR1 MRHNA and CDR2 SNTAGT. The source is a human donor in a cohort sampled during active COVID-19. Sequenced: peripheral blood. V is TRBV6-4 and J is TRBJ1-5; D might be TRBD1 (6 bases). CDR3 nucleotides: TGTGCCAGCAGTGCTGGGGGCGATCAGCCCCAGCATTTT. Translating gives CASSAGGDQPQHF.